The 21 T cell receptor beta chains presented below share a single source sample, sequenced in a study of glioma-infiltrating T cells after dendritic cell vaccination (dated by TCRdb to the mid-2010s). Library prep was done by the immunoSEQ multiplex PCR assay. The immuneACCESS repertoire file appears here via TCRdb, limited to in-frame rearrangements. These files lack a portion of the clones; in checked studies, under half of the deficit traces to unresolved V genes, and the cause of the others is not known. This sample lists approximately 46,000 clones; around 89% were detected once. In total, the top ten clones hold over 4.5% of the sample. Sample time point, as interpreted from the label and publication: after dendritic cell vaccination, including at tumor progression/relapse. The material was blood, obtained after dendritic cell vaccination. These receptors came from a human donor with glioblastoma.

The chain combines TRBV7-3 with TRBJ1-6; D gene unclear. Germline lookup yields CDR1 SGHTA and CDR2 FQGTGA. V was cut by 2 bases and J by 4 bases, with 9 bases left in between. CDR3 length equals 15 residues. The CDR3 DNA sequence: TGTGCCAGCAGCTTACCTACAGATTATAATTCACCCCTCCACTTT. Its protein is CASSLPTDYNSPLHF.

The genes are TRBV7-2 and TRBJ2-1; TRBD2 matches at 14 bases. Looked up from germline, CDR1 is SGHTA and CDR2 is FQGNSA. CDR3 length: 17 amino acids. After removal of 5 bases from V and 8 bases from J, the junction contained 11 bases not matched to a gene. Here the CDR3 DNA reads TGTGCCAGCAGCGCCGACTGGACTAGCGGGAGGTGGGATGAGCAGTTCTTC. Residues: CASSADWTSGRWDEQFF.

The chain uses TRBV10-3 and TRBJ2-3; 7 nucleotides agree with TRBD2. Trimming cost V 4 bases and J 0 bases; bases outside gene matches: 1. Per the germline V gene, CDR1 is ENHRY and CDR2 is SYGVKD. The CDR3 runs to 14 residues. The CDR3 spells CAISGSGSTDTQYF. The CDR3 nucleotides are TGTGCCATCAGTGGTAGCGGGAGCACAGATACGCAGTATTTT.

As concerns this clone: At the DNA level, this CDR3 is encoded by other sequences in the same sample as well. The V and J genes are TRBV5-1 and TRBJ1-1; 10 positions agree with TRBD1. V dropped 1 base and J dropped 6; count of bases not matched to a gene: 6. The CDR3 is made up of 15 amino acids. Germline CDR1 and CDR2: SGHRS and YFSETQ. CDR3 sequence reads: CASSLWGGQGAEAFF. In DNA form, the CDR3 reads TGCGCCAGCAGCTTGTGGGGTGGACAGGGGGCTGAAGCTTTCTTT. Full variable domain (remainder filled in from reference TRBV5-1 and TRBJ1-1): KAGVTQTPRYLIKTRGQQVTLSCSPISGHRSVSWYQQTPGQGLQFLFEYFSETQRNKGNFPGRFSGRQFSNSRSEMNVSTLELGDSALYLCASSLWGGQGAEAFFGQGTRLTVV.

This chain uses TRBV7-2 with TRBJ2-1; 7 positions agree with TRBD2. V lost 7 bases, J lost 14 bases, and 14 bases stayed unmatched. CDR3 length: 13 residues. The V gene's germline CDR1 is SGHTA and CDR2 FQGNSA. The CDR3 region has the DNA TGTGCCAGCACTTTGGATGGCGGGAGTTCTAAGTTCTTC. This codes for CASTLDGGSSKFF.

V usage is TRBV9 and J usage is TRBJ2-2, with D possibly being TRBD2 (5 bases). Germline CDR1 and CDR2: SGDLS and YYNGEE. Trimming cost V 0 bases and J 8 bases, with 14 bases left between them. The length of the CDR3 is 15 residues. Here the CDR3 reads CASSVGSGGPGELFF. The CDR3 DNA follows: TGTGCCAGCAGCGTAGGAAGCGGTGGGCCGGGGGAGCTGTTTTTT. The whole variable domain, remainder taken from reference TRBV9 and TRBJ2-2, is DSGVTQTPKHLITATGQRVTLRCSPRSGDLSVYWYQQSLDQGLQFLIQYYNGEERAKGNILERFSAQQFPDLHSELNLSSLELGDSALYFCASSVGSGGPGELFFGEGSRLTVL.

This clone was seen a single time. The chain uses TRBV11-1 and TRBJ2-2; TRBD1 agrees at 9 bases. The CDR3 is 15 amino acids. Germline V gives CDR1 SGHAT, CDR2 FQDESV (reference sequence). Losses at the gene ends were 3 bases for V and 3 bases for J; bases not matched to a gene: 2. DNA of the CDR3: TGTGCCAGCAGCTTGGGACAGGGAGACACCGGGGAGCTGTTTTTT. Protein product: CASSLGQGDTGELFF. The variable domain in full, completed from reference TRBV11-1 and TRBJ2-2, reads EAEVAQSPRYKITEKSQAVAFWCDPISGHATLYWYRQILGQGPELLVQFQDESVVDDSQLPKDRFSAERLKGVDSTLKIQPAELGDSAMYLCASSLGQGDTGELFFGEGSRLTVL.

The rearrangement joins TRBV7-2 to TRBJ2-7; D possibly corresponds to TRBD1 (5 bases). This CDR3 is built from 12 residues. Germline V gene lookup returns CDR1 SGHTA and CDR2 FQGNSA. V dropped 3 bases and J dropped 6 bases, with 9 bases sitting between them. Here the CDR3 DNA reads TGTGCCAGCAGCTTTTCCAGGGCCGAGCAGTACTTC. As protein: CASSFSRAEQYF.

The sample holds a few counts of this clone. The chain has TRBV28 and TRBJ2-7; TRBD1 matches at 8 bases. Trimming cost V 4 bases and J 1 base; bases outside gene matches: 6. This CDR3 contains 15 residues. Germline CDR1 is MDHEN and CDR2 is SYDVKM. CDR3 region: CASSSGQVLSYEQYF. The CDR3 DNA sequence: TGTGCCAGCAGTTCGGGACAGGTGCTATCCTACGAGCAGTACTTC.

The V and J genes are TRBV27 and TRBJ1-2; 9 bases are a match to TRBD1. CDR1 is MNHEY and CDR2 is SMNVEV in the germline V gene (reference sequence). CDR3 length: 13 residues. V was pared by 7 bases and J by 8 bases, with 8 bases of the junction left unmatched. CDR3 in amino acids: CASTQTGGKGYTF. DNA of the CDR3: TGTGCCAGCACCCAGACAGGGGGTAAAGGCTACACCTTC.

V is TRBV5-1 and J is TRBJ1-4; TRBD1 matches at 8 bases. J lost 5 bases, V lost 0 bases, and 3 bases had no gene match. Germline V CDR1 and CDR2: SGHRS, YFSETQ. This CDR3 comprises 15 residues. The CDR3 nucleotides are TGCGCCAGCAGCTTGGCAGGGGGCAGAAATGAAAAACTGTTTTTT. This translates into CASSLAGGRNEKLFF.

This clone has a handful of counts. The CDR3, as DNA: TGTGCCTCAACCACGAACCGGGACAGGGGATTGGGATACGAGCAGTACTTC. It specifies CASTTNRDRGLGYEQYF. This sequence joins TRBV10-3 and TRBJ2-7; 10 nucleotides match TRBD1. The germline V gene encodes CDR1 ENHRY and CDR2 SYGVKD. J was trimmed by 4 bases and V by 11 bases; bases with no gene match: 20. This CDR3 comprises 17 residues.

The J gene is TRBJ1-2, the V gene TRBV19; D not resolved. Trimming stripped 3 bases from V and 5 bases from J, with 19 bases between. The CDR3 sequence is 16 residues long. CDR1 LNHDA and CDR2 SQIVND come from the germline V gene (reference sequence). The CDR3 loop is CASSIWRPGSIYGYTF. CDR3 nucleotide sequence: TGTGCCAGTAGTATTTGGAGGCCCGGTTCCATTTATGGCTACACCTTC.

This chain uses TRBV28 with TRBJ2-2; TRBD1 might be the D (5 bases). CDR3 size: 15 residues. Germline V gene lookup returns CDR1 MDHEN and CDR2 SYDVKM. Deletions cut 7 bases from V and 6 bases from J, with 18 bases between. The CDR3 coding sequence is TGTGCCAGCAACCCAGGGCGCGCCGAGGCCGGGGAGCTGTTTTTT. Protein sequence: CASNPGRAEAGELFF.

This clone was counted a few times. V is TRBV11-1 and J is TRBJ2-7, with a possible D match to TRBD2 (5 bases). Germline V gene sequence: CDR1 SGHAT, CDR2 FQDESV (reference sequence). The CDR3 has 16 amino acids. The V gene lost 1 base and the J gene lost 3 bases, with 16 bases spanning the gap. The CDR3 DNA follows: TGTGCCAGCAGCTTAGTGGCAGGAGGCAACCTCTACGAGCAGTACTTC. Its protein is CASSLVAGGNLYEQYF.

This chain connects TRBV28 to TRBJ2-3, with D perhaps matching TRBD2 (5 bases). V shed 7 bases and J shed 4 bases, with 15 bases lying between them. Germline values: CDR1 MDHEN, CDR2 SYDVKM. The CDR3 loop spans 14 amino acids. CDR3 protein: CASTRVSASDTQYF. The CDR3 DNA sequence: TGTGCCAGCACGCGGGTTTCCGCCTCAGATACGCAGTATTTT.

V gene TRBV5-1 combines with J gene TRBJ2-7, with TRBD2 identical over 10 bases. V gave up 0 bases and J gave up 2 bases; unmatched junction bases: 2. CDR1 and CDR2 from the germline V gene are SGHRS and YFSETQ. This CDR3 spans 15 amino acids. CDR3 region: CASSLEGTSAYEQYF. In DNA, the CDR3 is TGCGCCAGCAGCTTGGAAGGGACTAGCGCCTACGAGCAGTACTTC.

The chain combines TRBV28 with TRBJ1-1; D might be TRBD1 (5 bases). Deletions cut 7 bases from V and 3 bases from J, with 12 bases between. In germline, CDR1 is MDHEN, CDR2 SYDVKM. This CDR3 has 13 amino acids. The CDR3 sequence: CASTRVFHTEAFF. As DNA, the CDR3 is TGTGCCAGCACCAGGGTTTTTCACACTGAAGCTTTCTTT.

The chain joins TRBV27 to TRBJ1-5; D unclear. Trimming pared 5 bases from V and 4 bases from J, leaving 12 bases between. The CDR3 loop spans 14 amino acids. Germline lookup yields CDR1 MNHEY and CDR2 SMNVEV (reference sequence). CDR3 sequence: CASSRQAGNQPQHF. CDR3 sequence (DNA): TGTGCCAGCAGTCGTCAGGCGGGAAATCAGCCCCAGCATTTT.

The rearrangement uses TRBV1 and TRBJ1-2; the table assigns TRBD1, which was not confirmed against the DNA. TRBV1 is annotated as a pseudogene. The CDR3 loop spans 14 amino acids. In nucleotides, the CDR3 is TGCACCAGCAGCCAAACCACAGGGCTCTATGGCTACACCTTC. Translated, it gives CTSSQTTGLYGYTF.

Regarding this clone: One junction end does not reproduce the germline sequence, and a read error may be involved. The rearrangement joins TRBV7-2 to TRBJ2-3, with 10 bases that match TRBD2. The CDR3 consists of 16 residues. Per the germline V gene, CDR1 is SGHTA and CDR2 is FQGNSA. The chain's CDR3 is CASSPKLAGVTDAQYF. The CDR3 DNA follows: TGTGCCAGCAGCCCGAAGCTAGCGGGAGTTACAGATGCGCAGTATTTT.